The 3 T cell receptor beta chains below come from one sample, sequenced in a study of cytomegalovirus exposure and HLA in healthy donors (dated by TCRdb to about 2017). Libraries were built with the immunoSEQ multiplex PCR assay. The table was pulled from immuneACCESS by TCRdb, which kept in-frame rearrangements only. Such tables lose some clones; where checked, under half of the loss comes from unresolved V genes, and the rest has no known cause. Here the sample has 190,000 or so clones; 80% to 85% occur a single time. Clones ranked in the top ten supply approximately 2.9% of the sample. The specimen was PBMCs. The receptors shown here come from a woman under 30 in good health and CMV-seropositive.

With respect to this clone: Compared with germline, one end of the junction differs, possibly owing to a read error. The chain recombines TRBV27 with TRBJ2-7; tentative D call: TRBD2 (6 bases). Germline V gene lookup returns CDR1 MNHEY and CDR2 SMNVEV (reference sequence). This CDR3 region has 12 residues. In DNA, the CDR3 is TGTGCCAGCACCTCCTCGGGGGTGGGATTCTCGTTC. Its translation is CASTSSGVGFSF.

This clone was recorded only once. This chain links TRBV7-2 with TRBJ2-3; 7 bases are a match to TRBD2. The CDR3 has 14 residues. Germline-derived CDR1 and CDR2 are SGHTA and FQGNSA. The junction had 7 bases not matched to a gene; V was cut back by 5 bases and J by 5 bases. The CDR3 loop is CASSGGLAGDTQYF. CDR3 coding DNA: TGTGCCAGCAGCGGCGGATTAGCGGGAGATACGCAGTATTTT.

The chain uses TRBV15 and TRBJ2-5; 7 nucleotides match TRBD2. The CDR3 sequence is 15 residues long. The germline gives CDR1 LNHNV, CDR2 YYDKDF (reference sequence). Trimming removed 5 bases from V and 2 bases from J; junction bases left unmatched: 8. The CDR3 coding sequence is TGTGCCACCAGCGGACATAGCGGGCGACAAGAGACCCAGTACTTC. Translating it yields CATSGHSGRQETQYF.